These 16 T cell receptor beta chains were sequenced from one sample in a study of blood T cell repertoires in COVID-19. TCRdb keeps only in-frame clones here, not all; method: immunoSEQ multiplex PCR. The sample contains some 45,000 clones, about 85% of which appear only once. Sequencing used peripheral blood. The receptors were sampled from a woman aged 80 or over with acute or convalescent COVID-19.

The genes are TRBV14 and TRBJ2-1; TRBD2 might be the D (5 bases). This CDR3 has 13 residues. Germline CDR1 is SGHDN and CDR2 is FVKESK. The V and J ends lost 4 bases and 9 bases respectively, with 13 bases between them. CDR3 nucleotide sequence: TGTGCCAGCAGCCCTTACTTGGGGAGTGAGCAGTTCTTC. Amino acids: CASSPYLGSEQFF.

With regard to this clone: Sequence at one end of the junction differs from germline and may be a read error. This rearrangement joins TRBV5-4 to TRBJ1-1, with 10 bases lining up with TRBD1. Germline assignment: CDR1 SGHNT and CDR2 YYREEE (reference sequence). The CDR3 sequence is 13 residues long. CDR3 DNA: TGTGCCAGCAGACCTGACAGGGGGCTGATGAGGGTCTTT. Translated: CASRPDRGLMRVF. The full variable domain, rest sourced from reference TRBV5-4 and TRBJ1-1, is ETGVTQSPTHLIKTRGQQVTLRCSSQSGHNTVSWYQQALGQGPQFIFQYYREEENGRGNFPPRFSGLQFPNYSSELNVNALELDDSALYLCASRPDRGLMRVFGQGTRLTVV.

V usage is TRBV4-1 and J usage is TRBJ2-1, with 8 bases matching TRBD2. J lost 12 bases, V lost 1 base, and 5 bases had no gene match. The CDR3 runs 13 residues. Per the germline V gene, CDR1 is MGHRA and CDR2 is YSYEKL. In DNA form, the CDR3 reads TGCGCCAGCAGCCAAGGACTAGCGCTTGTGCAGTTCTTC. Residues: CASSQGLALVQFF.

The genes are TRBV2 and TRBJ1-2; no reliable D call. With 4 bases removed from V and 0 bases from J, the gap between germline ends came to 6 bases. Germline assignment: CDR1 SNHLY and CDR2 FYNNEI. This CDR3 contains 13 residues. The CDR3 protein is CASSVGTNYGYTF. DNA for the CDR3: TGTGCCAGCAGTGTCGGGACTAACTATGGCTACACCTTC.

The V call is TRBV10-2, the J call TRBJ1-2; tentative D call: TRBD1 (6 bases). V lost 0 bases and J 7 bases, leaving 12 bases between the germline ends. CDR1 and CDR2 (germline): WSHSY, SAAADI. The CDR3 runs 14 residues. The DNA of the CDR3 is TGCGCCAGCAGTGAGTCACAGGGAAAAGGTGGCTACACCTTC. Translated, it gives CASSESQGKGGYTF.

This clone was seen just once. The chain carries TRBV14 and TRBJ2-1; 8 bases agree with TRBD1. The CDR3 has 15 amino acids. With 5 bases clipped from V and 4 bases from J, the junction kept 7 bases outside the gene matches. CDR1 and CDR2 from the germline V gene are SGHDN and FVKESK. CDR3: CASSEIGQGYNEQFF. Written as DNA, the CDR3 is TGTGCCAGCAGCGAAATTGGACAGGGTTACAATGAGCAGTTCTTC.

The chain is built from TRBV6-5 and TRBJ2-1, with 8 nucleotides matching TRBD2. The germline CDR1 and CDR2 sequences are MNHEY and SVGAGI. This CDR3 comprises 15 residues. V was clipped by 6 bases and J by 6 bases; unmatched bases: 10. The CDR3 reads CASSQSGGGLNEQFF. The CDR3 coding sequence is TGTGCCAGCAGCCAGAGCGGGGGAGGTCTCAATGAGCAGTTCTTC.

The rearrangement joins TRBV7-9 to TRBJ1-2, with 7 positions matching TRBD1. The CDR3 length is 14 residues. V lost 5 bases and J lost 10; bases outside the gene matches: 13. Germline-derived CDR1 and CDR2 are SEHNR and FQNEAQ (reference sequence). CDR3 sequence reads: CASSPPLGQSYYTF. The CDR3 DNA follows: TGTGCCAGCAGCCCCCCCCTGGGACAGAGCTACTACACCTTC.

The chain combines TRBV28 with TRBJ2-7; 9 positions match TRBD2. Germline V gives CDR1 MDHEN, CDR2 SYDVKM. V shed 7 bases, J shed 7 bases, and the junction held 11 bases outside the gene matches. The CDR3 totals 14 residues. This chain's CDR3 is CASTFSGSGYEQYF. In DNA, the CDR3 is TGTGCCAGCACCTTTAGCGGGAGTGGGTATGAGCAGTACTTC.

The V and J genes are TRBV6-5 and TRBJ2-1; the D is unclear. Germline CDR1 is MNHEY and CDR2 is SVGAGI. V shed 7 bases and J shed 0 bases, with 10 bases lying between them. This CDR3 is 14 amino acids long. CDR3 nucleotides: TGTGCCAGCAACCCCTCCAGCTCCTACAATGAGCAGTTCTTC. Its translation is CASNPSSSYNEQFF.

J is TRBJ1-1 and V is TRBV7-9; D remains unclear. The V gene lost 3 bases and the J gene lost 1 base, with 6 bases spanning the gap. This CDR3 has 13 residues. CDR1 and CDR2 (germline): SEHNR, FQNEAQ (reference sequence). CDR3 nucleotide sequence: TGTGCCAGCAGCTTCGAGTGGAACACTGAAGCTTTCTTT. It translates to CASSFEWNTEAFF.

The J gene is TRBJ2-3, the V gene TRBV5-4, with D perhaps TRBD2 (6 bases). The V end lost 4 bases, the J end lost 3 bases, and 12 bases lay between the germline ends. CDR1 is SGHNT, CDR2 YYREEE, per germline (reference sequence). The CDR3 covers 14 residues. CDR3 amino acids: CASSSAGGTDTQYF. CDR3 sequence (DNA): TGTGCCAGCAGCAGTGCTGGGGGGACAGATACGCAGTATTTT.

The rearrangement uses TRBV5-4 and TRBJ1-6, with a weak D call TRBD1 (6 bases). The CDR3 is made up of 14 amino acids. Trimming took 4 bases from V and 10 from J, leaving 15 bases between them. CDR1 and CDR2 from the germline V gene are SGHNT and YYREEE (reference sequence). The CDR3 bases are TGTGCCAGCAGCCGCGAAACAGGGAACTCACCCCTCCACTTT. It is translated as CASSRETGNSPLHF.

For this clone: The junction shows a germline mismatch at one end, possibly a read error. V gene TRBV5-8 combines with J gene TRBJ2-2; D possibly corresponds to TRBD1 (5 bases). Germline V lookup: CDR1 SGHTS, CDR2 YDEGEE. This CDR3 has 15 residues. CDR3 residues: CASGFRTQNTGELFF. The CDR3 DNA sequence: TGTGCCAGCGGCTTCCGGACACAGAACACCGGGGAGCTGTTTTTT.

The genes are TRBV12-1 and TRBJ1-1; no DNA check was done on the table's D call, TRBD1. TRBV12-1 counts as a pseudogene. The CDR3 covers 14 residues. The CDR3 protein is CASSFCVRGLKAFF. The CDR3 nucleotides are TGTGCCAGCAGCTTTTGCGTCAGGGGGCTGAAAGCTTTCTTT.

The chain uses TRBV18 and TRBJ2-7; 10 bases align to TRBD2. With V trimmed by 2 bases and J by 4 bases, 2 bases remained unmatched. The CDR3 is 14 residues long. The germline V gene has CDR1 KGHSH and CDR2 LQKENI. The CDR3, as DNA: TGTGCCAGCTCACCAACAGCGGGAGGGTACGAGCAGTACTTC. This sequence encodes CASSPTAGGYEQYF.